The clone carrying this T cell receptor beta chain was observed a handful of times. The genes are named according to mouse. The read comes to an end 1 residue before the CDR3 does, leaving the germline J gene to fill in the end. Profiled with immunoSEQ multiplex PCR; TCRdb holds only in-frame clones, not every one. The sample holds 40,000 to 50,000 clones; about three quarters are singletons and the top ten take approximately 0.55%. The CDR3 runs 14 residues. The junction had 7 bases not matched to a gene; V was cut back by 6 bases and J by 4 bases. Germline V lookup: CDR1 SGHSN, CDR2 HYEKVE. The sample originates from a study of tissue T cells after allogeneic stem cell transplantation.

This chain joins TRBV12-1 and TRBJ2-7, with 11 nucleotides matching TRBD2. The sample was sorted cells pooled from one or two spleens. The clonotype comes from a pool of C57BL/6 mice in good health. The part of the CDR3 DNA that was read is TGTGCCAGCGCCCTGACTGGGGGGGATTATGAACAGTAC. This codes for CASALTGGDYEQY. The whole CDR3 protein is CASALTGGDYEQYF.